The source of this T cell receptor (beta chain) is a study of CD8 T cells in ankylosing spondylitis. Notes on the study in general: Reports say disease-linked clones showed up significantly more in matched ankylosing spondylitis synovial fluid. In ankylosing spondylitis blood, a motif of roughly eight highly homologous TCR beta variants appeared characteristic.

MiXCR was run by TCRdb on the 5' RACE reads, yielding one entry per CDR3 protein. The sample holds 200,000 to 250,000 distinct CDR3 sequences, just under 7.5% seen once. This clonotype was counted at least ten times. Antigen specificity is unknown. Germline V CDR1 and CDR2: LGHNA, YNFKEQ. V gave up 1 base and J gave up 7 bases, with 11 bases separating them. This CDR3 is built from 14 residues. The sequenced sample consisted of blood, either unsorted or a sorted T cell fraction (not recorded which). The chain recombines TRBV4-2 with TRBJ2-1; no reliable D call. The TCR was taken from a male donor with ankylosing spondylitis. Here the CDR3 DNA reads TGTGCCAGCAGCCAAGCAAGGGATAGGAATGAGCAGTTCTTC. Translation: CASSQARDRNEQFF.